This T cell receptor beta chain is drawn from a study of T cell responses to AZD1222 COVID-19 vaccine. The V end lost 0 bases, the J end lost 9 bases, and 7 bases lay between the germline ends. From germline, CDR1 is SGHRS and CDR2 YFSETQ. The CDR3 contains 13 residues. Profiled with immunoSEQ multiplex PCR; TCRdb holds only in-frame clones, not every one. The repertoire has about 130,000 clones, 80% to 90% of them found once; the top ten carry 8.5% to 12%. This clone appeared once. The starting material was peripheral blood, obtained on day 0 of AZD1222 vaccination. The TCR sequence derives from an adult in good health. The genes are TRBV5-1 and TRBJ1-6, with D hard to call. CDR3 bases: TGCGCCAGCAGCTTGGCTGAGGCTTCACCCCTCCACTTT. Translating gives CASSLAEASPLHF.